The TCR beta chain described here comes from a study of technical replicates of blood from several donors (dated by TCRdb to about 2017). In the case of this clone: Its antigen remains undetermined. No clone much larger than this one lies a single base away; base qualities are absent.

The CDR3 covers 15 residues, taking in both the cysteine and the phenylalanine. Only the CDR3 portion is preserved as DNA: 45 bases, with reading frame beginning at the first base. V ends up 1 base short and J 4 bases short, with an unmatched junction base count of 5. CDR1 and CDR2, looked up from the germline V gene, are MDHEN and SYDVKM. Libraries were constructed by the immunoSEQ multiplex PCR assay. Not all clones reach the TCRdb copy of this immuneACCESS table, which keeps in-frame sequences only. Checked studies attribute under half of the gap to unresolved V genes and leave the rest unexplained. This sample holds about 44,000 clones; 95% to 97% were observed only once. In total, the top ten clones hold 0.35% to 0.45% of the sample.

The rearrangement joined TRBV28 to TRBJ2-7, with 9 bases in between that match TRBD2. This clonotype was obtained from a human donor in good health. The source material was T cells isolated from PBMCs. At the DNA level, the sequence is TGTGCCAGCAGTTTATTAGCGGGAGTCTCTTACGAGCAGTACTTC. Its translation is CASSLLAGVSYEQYF.